Following are 25 T cell receptor beta chains from one sample sequenced in a study of OX40 agonist ivuxolimab in advanced cancers. Sequencing was performed with immunoSEQ multiplex PCR; in TCRdb, only in-frame clones are kept and a portion is missing. The table includes roughly 60,000 clones, roughly 89% detected once. The sequencing used CD4+ or CD8+ T cells sorted from blood, collected in a trial of the OX40 agonist ivuxolimab. All receptors come from an adult with an advanced solid tumor such as melanoma, head and neck, liver or kidney cancer.

This rearrangement joins TRBV27 to TRBJ1-2; unclear D gene. CDR3 size: 12 residues. Trimming removed 5 bases from V and 12 bases from J, with 16 bases in between. CDR1 and CDR2 (germline): MNHEY, SMNVEV (reference sequence). CDR3 residues: CASSHPGRPDTF. CDR3 nucleotides: TGTGCCAGCAGTCACCCCGGGAGACCGGACACCTTC.

The chain couples TRBV19 to TRBJ2-7; D possibly corresponds to TRBD1 (5 bases). The CDR3 runs 14 residues. Per germline, CDR1 LNHDA and CDR2 SQIVND (reference sequence). The germline V and J ends were trimmed by 3 bases and 3 bases, with 12 bases remaining between them. The CDR3 coding sequence is TGTGCCAGTAGTATCGACAGAAAAAACTACGAGCAGTACTTC. Its translation: CASSIDRKNYEQYF.

Only one count was recorded for this clone. In DNA form, the CDR3 reads TGTGCCAGCAGCCAGACTAGCGGACACAATGAGCAGTTCTTC. It yields the protein CASSQTSGHNEQFF. The genes are TRBV11-3 and TRBJ2-1; 9 bases fit TRBD2. Germline V CDR1 and CDR2: SGHNT, YENEEA. Trimming removed 5 bases from V and 5 bases from J; junction bases left unmatched: 4. This CDR3 is 14 amino acids long.

The chain joins TRBV28 to TRBJ2-3; no clear D gene. The CDR3 length is 10 residues. V shed 8 bases and J shed 6 bases, with 6 bases lying between them. Germline CDR1 MDHEN, CDR2 SYDVKM. The CDR3 is CASGRDTQYF. In nucleotides, the CDR3 is TGTGCCAGCGGCCGGGATACGCAGTATTTT.

As to this clone: The junction does not match germline at one end; this may be a read error. This chain connects TRBV7-7 to TRBJ2-5; the D is unclear. The CDR3 runs to 13 residues. The germline V gene has CDR1 SSHAT and CDR2 FNYEAQ (reference sequence). DNA for the CDR3: TGTGCTAGCAGTCGCACTGTAGCAGAGACCCAGTACTTC. Translated, it gives CASSRTVAETQYF. The full variable domain, its missing parts supplied by reference TRBV7-7 and TRBJ2-5, is GAGVSQSPRYKVTKRGQDVTLRCDPISSHATLYWYQQALGQGPEFLTYFNYEAQPDKSGLPSDRFSAERPEGSISTLTIQRTEQRDSAMYRCASSRTVAETQYFGPGTRLLVL.

This clone was seen just once. The chain combines TRBV19 with TRBJ2-7, with 10 bases lining up with TRBD2. The J segment lost 3 bases and the V segment lost 5 bases, leaving 7 bases of the junction unmatched. The CDR3 has 15 residues. Germline V gene lookup returns CDR1 LNHDA and CDR2 SQIVND (reference sequence). The CDR3 nucleotides read TGTGCCAGTAGTCCACTAGCGGGGTCCATCTACGAGCAGTACTTC. It is translated as CASSPLAGSIYEQYF.

This rearrangement joins TRBV7-8 to TRBJ1-5; 7 bases map to TRBD1. Trimming took 5 bases from V and 6 from J; bases not matched to a gene: 13. The CDR3 runs to 16 residues. Germline CDR1 and CDR2: SGHVS and FQNEAQ. The CDR3 DNA follows: TGTGCCAGCAGCCCCTACCTGACAGGGTATGGTCAGCCCCAGCATTTT. Its protein is CASSPYLTGYGQPQHF.

The chain combines TRBV6-5 with TRBJ2-7, with 10 bases identical to TRBD2. Germline loops: CDR1 MNHEY, CDR2 SVGAGI. After removal of 0 bases from V and 3 bases from J, the junction contained 5 bases not matched to a gene. CDR3 length: 16 residues. CDR3 DNA sequence: TGTGCCAGCAGTTACTCGGCTAGCGGGGGCCACTACGAGCAGTACTTC. Protein: CASSYSASGGHYEQYF.

The chain is built from TRBV9 and TRBJ2-5; perhaps TRBD1 as D (5 bases). The J call could be wrong; TRBJ2-7 is a better fit for the DNA end. Germline values: CDR1 SGDLS, CDR2 YYNGEE. This CDR3 region has 13 residues. This CDR3 reads CASSVRQSYEQYF. The CDR3 nucleotides read TGTGCCAGCAGCGTAAGACAGTCCTACGAGCAGTACTTC.

The chain's CDR3 is CASSVPGTGRGTEAFF. DNA for the CDR3: TGTGCCAGCAGTGTCCCCGGGACAGGGCGGGGCACTGAAGCTTTCTTT. The chain uses TRBV6-1 and TRBJ1-1; 9 bases are a match to TRBD1. The ends lost 4 bases at V and 4 bases at J; junction bases unmatched: 10. This CDR3 has 16 amino acids. CDR1 and CDR2 (germline): MNHNS, SASEGT.

V gene TRBV11-2 combines with J gene TRBJ2-7; 13 positions match TRBD2. V was pared by 4 bases and J by 7 bases, with 10 bases of the junction left unmatched. Per the germline V gene, CDR1 is SGHAT and CDR2 is FQNNGV. CDR3 length: 16 amino acids. Here the CDR3 reads CASSYPGLAGVREQYF. The CDR3 region has the DNA TGTGCCAGCAGCTACCCCGGACTAGCGGGAGTTAGGGAGCAGTACTTC. The whole variable domain, remainder taken from reference TRBV11-2 and TRBJ2-7, is EAGVAQSPRYKIIEKRQSVAFWCNPISGHATLYWYQQILGQGPKLLIQFQNNGVVDDSQLPKDRFSAERLKGVDSTLKIQPAKLEDSAVYLCASSYPGLAGVREQYFGPGTRLTVT.

The rearrangement joins TRBV19 to TRBJ2-7, with 9 bases aligning to TRBD1. J gave up 7 bases and V 6 bases, and 10 bases lay outside the gene matches. CDR1 LNHDA and CDR2 SQIVND come from the germline V gene (reference sequence). CDR3 length equals 14 residues. CDR3 nucleotide sequence: TGTGCCAGTAGCCGCCGGGACAGGGCGAAAGAGCAGTACTTC. It translates to CASSRRDRAKEQYF.

The chain combines TRBV7-6 with TRBJ1-4; D call uncertain. The CDR3 has 16 residues. Trimming left V 2 bases short and J 7 bases short, with 17 bases between. Germline V gene sequence: CDR1 SGHVS, CDR2 FNYEAQ. The CDR3 nucleotides are TGTGCCAGCAGCTTAAGGGCCGGGGAGGCGAGTGAAAAACTGTTTTTT. Protein sequence: CASSLRAGEASEKLFF.

This sequence joins TRBV5-1 and TRBJ2-7; 11 bases map to TRBD2. The CDR3 is made up of 15 amino acids. Germline lookup yields CDR1 SGHRS and CDR2 YFSETQ. V lost 0 bases, J lost 3 bases, and 2 bases stayed unmatched. The CDR3, as DNA: TGCGCCAGCAGCTTGGCCGGGACTAGCGGCTACGAGCAGTACTTC. Encoded protein: CASSLAGTSGYEQYF.

This sequence joins TRBV9 and TRBJ2-1; D could derive from TRBD1 or TRBD2 (5 bases each). Trimming shortened V by 0 bases and J by 10 bases, and 8 bases separated the two germline ends. Germline V gene lookup returns CDR1 SGDLS and CDR2 YYNGEE. CDR3 length equals 12 residues. CDR3 sequence reads: CASSVGDHEQFF. CDR3 nucleotides: TGTGCCAGCAGCGTAGGGGACCACGAGCAGTTCTTC. The variable domain in full, with the rest retrieved from reference TRBV9 and TRBJ2-1, is DSGVTQTPKHLITATGQRVTLRCSPRSGDLSVYWYQQSLDQGLQFLIQYYNGEERAKGNILERFSAQQFPDLHSELNLSSLELGDSALYFCASSVGDHEQFFGPGTRLTVL.

The chain employs TRBV7-9 and TRBJ1-4; TRBD1 aligns across 8 bases. CDR3 length: 17 amino acids. The junction had 10 bases not matched to a gene; V was cut back by 4 bases and J by 3 bases. Germline loops: CDR1 SEHNR, CDR2 FQNEAQ (reference sequence). CDR3 region: CASSSGPRGPSNEKLFF. DNA for the CDR3: TGTGCCAGCAGCTCCGGGCCCAGGGGGCCATCTAATGAAAAACTGTTTTTT.

The V gene is TRBV10-3, the J gene TRBJ2-1; D may be TRBD1 or TRBD2 (5 bases each). This CDR3 is built from 15 residues. V was cut by 5 bases and J by 13 bases, with 24 bases left in between. Germline V lookup: CDR1 ENHRY, CDR2 SYGVKD. Here the CDR3 DNA reads TGTGCCATCAGTTCATCTCCCGGGACCACCCGTGATCAGTTCTTC. Translated, it gives CAISSSPGTTRDQFF.

This chain links TRBV13 with TRBJ2-7, with D perhaps being TRBD1 or TRBD2 (6 bases each). CDR1 is PRHDT and CDR2 is FYEKMQ in the germline V gene (reference sequence). V dropped 5 bases and J dropped 6 bases, with 11 bases sitting between them. The CDR3 runs to 12 residues. The chain's CDR3 is CASSPGAREQYF. Here the CDR3 DNA reads TGTGCCAGCAGCCCGGGGGCGCGCGAGCAGTACTTC.

This chain links TRBV6-6 with TRBJ1-1, with D maybe TRBD1 (6 bases). Trimming removed 5 bases from V and 0 bases from J, with 10 bases in between. This CDR3 has 14 residues. Germline assignment: CDR1 MNHNY and CDR2 SVGAGI (reference sequence). The CDR3 DNA is TGTGCCAGCAGTCAGGACAGTCTGAACACTGAAGCTTTCTTT. Encoded protein: CASSQDSLNTEAFF.

This chain uses TRBV10-3 with TRBJ2-5; 7 bases map to TRBD2. With V trimmed by 6 bases and J by 5 bases, 0 bases remained unmatched. Germline V gene lookup returns CDR1 ENHRY and CDR2 SYGVKD. This CDR3 region has 11 residues. The CDR3 loop reads CAISGGETQYF. In DNA, the CDR3 is TGTGCCATCAGCGGGGGGGAGACCCAGTACTTC.

J is TRBJ1-1 and V is TRBV15; TRBD1 might be the D (5 bases). The ends were cut back, 3 bases at V and 7 bases at J, with 12 bases in the middle. The CDR3 runs to 13 residues. CDR1 is LNHNV, CDR2 YYDKDF, per germline (reference sequence). The CDR3 loop is CATSRDTEYEAFF. The CDR3 region has the DNA TGTGCCACCAGCAGGGACACCGAGTATGAAGCTTTCTTT. Combining the CDR3 with reference TRBV15 and TRBJ1-1 gives the whole variable domain DAMVIQNPRYQVTQFGKPVTLSCSQTLNHNVMYWYQQKSSQAPKLLFHYYDKDFNNEADTPDNFQSRRPNTSFCFLDIRSPGLGDTAMYLCATSRDTEYEAFFGQGTRLTVV.

V and J are TRBV19 and TRBJ1-1; D may be TRBD1 (6 bases). The CDR3 sequence is 15 residues long. Germline V gives CDR1 LNHDA, CDR2 SQIVND (reference sequence). Deletions cut 7 bases from V and 1 base from J, with 16 bases between. Here the CDR3 DNA reads TGTGCCAGTACCACGACCGGGACAAAGAACACTGAAGCTTTCTTT. It yields the protein CASTTTGTKNTEAFF.

This clone has only a few counts. The rearrangement joins TRBV6-5 to TRBJ1-4; possible D gene TRBD1, 5 bases. The CDR3 totals 13 residues. The V gene's germline CDR1 is MNHEY and CDR2 SVGAGI. The ends were cut back, 6 bases at V and 5 bases at J, with 10 bases in the middle. The CDR3 nucleotides are TGTGCCAGCAGCCCCGAGGGGAATGAAAAACTGTTTTTT. Translating it yields CASSPEGNEKLFF.

The chain uses TRBV28 and TRBJ1-3, with 8 bases lining up with TRBD1. The CDR3 has 16 amino acids. Germline values: CDR1 MDHEN, CDR2 SYDVKM. With 6 bases clipped from V and 0 bases from J, the junction kept 7 bases outside the gene matches. CDR3 nucleotide sequence: TGTGCCAGCAGAACGACAGGGGACAGCTCTGGAAACACCATATATTTT. Translating gives CASRTTGDSSGNTIYF.

The gene calls are TRBV5-4 and TRBJ1-1; the match to TRBD1 covers 9 bases. The CDR3 runs 15 residues. Trimming cost V 3 bases and J 7 bases; bases outside gene matches: 10. Germline loops: CDR1 SGHNT, CDR2 YYREEE (reference sequence). The CDR3 DNA is TGTGCCAGCAGCTGGGGGGGGACAGGGATTCGTGAAGCTTTCTTT. It is translated as CASSWGGTGIREAFF.